These 32 T cell receptor beta chains were all obtained from the same sample, sequenced in a study of CD8+CD57+ T cells in acquired aplastic anemia. Whoever was chosen for sequencing had shown CD8+CD57+ cell expansion by flow cytometry. Investigators profiled TCR beta VDJ and CDR3 from genomic DNA template. TCRdb re-analysed the reads in MiXCR, keeping a single row per CDR3 protein. The table records some 200,000 distinct CDR3 sequences, about 60% of them present only once. The sequenced material came from sorted CD4+, CD8+, or CD8+CD57+ T cells (not recorded which) from PBMCs. These receptors were obtained from a human donor with aplastic anemia.

This sequence joins TRBV2 and TRBJ2-1, with 16 positions matching TRBD2. Germline V gene sequence: CDR1 SNHLY, CDR2 FYNNEI. The CDR3 totals 13 residues. J was trimmed by 15 bases and V by 6 bases; bases with no gene match: 5. As DNA, the CDR3 is TGTGCCAGCAGCGGGACTAGCGGGGGGGAACGGTTCTTC. Protein: CASSGTSGGERFF.

This sequence joins TRBV25-1 and TRBJ2-2, with a tentative D call TRBD1 (5 bases). CDR3 size: 14 residues. The germline gives CDR1 MGHDK, CDR2 SYGVNS. The V gene lost 6 bases and the J gene lost 2 bases, with 10 bases spanning the gap. The CDR3 spells CASRPTANTGELFF. The CDR3 bases are TGTGCCAGCAGGCCGACAGCTAACACCGGGGAGCTGTTTTTT.

The table lists this clonotype with a few counts. The V gene is TRBV15, the J gene TRBJ2-7; TRBD1 is a possible D gene (6 bases). The CDR3 loop spans 15 amino acids. Germline loops: CDR1 LNHNV, CDR2 YYDKDF (reference sequence). With 3 bases removed from V and 5 bases from J, the gap between germline ends came to 17 bases. CDR3 nucleotide sequence: TGTGCCACCAGCAGCTTACAGGGCAGGTTTCACGAGCAGTACTTC. This codes for CATSSLQGRFHEQYF.

The rearrangement joins TRBV20-1 to TRBJ1-1; D gene uncertain. The CDR3 is made up of 14 amino acids. Germline V gene sequence: CDR1 DFQATT, CDR2 SNEGSKA (reference sequence). V was clipped by 3 bases and J by 3 bases, with 14 bases between them. CDR3 DNA: TGCAGTGCTAGTCCACGACGGGGTTACACTGAAGCTTTCTTT. Translation gives CSASPRRGYTEAFF.

This clonotype was recorded only once. J is TRBJ1-1 and V is TRBV2; D gene uncertain. The CDR3 length is 13 residues. The germline V gene has CDR1 SNHLY and CDR2 FYNNEI. V lost 2 bases to trimming and J lost 4 bases, with 8 bases between them. CDR3 residues: CASSEQEITEAFF. The CDR3 DNA follows: TGTGCCAGCAGTGAACAGGAAATCACTGAAGCTTTCTTT.

This clonotype has just one count. This chain joins TRBV9 and TRBJ2-3; 13 nucleotides line up with TRBD2. The germline CDR1 and CDR2 sequences are SGDLS and YYNGEE. The CDR3 sequence is 18 residues long. V was pared by 0 bases and J by 0 bases, with 4 bases of the junction left unmatched. In DNA, the CDR3 is TGTGCCAGCAGCGTAGGACTAGCGGGGGGACATAGCACAGATACGCAGTATTTT. Translation: CASSVGLAGGHSTDTQYF.

The chain is built from TRBV6-5 and TRBJ1-6, with no clear D. Germline loops: CDR1 MNHEY, CDR2 SVGAGI. With 6 bases removed from V and 8 bases from J, the gap between germline ends came to 17 bases. CDR3 length: 15 amino acids. The CDR3 bases are TGTGCCAGCAGCCTTGCTAAGGGATCGGATTCACCCCTCCACTTT. It specifies CASSLAKGSDSPLHF.

This chain joins TRBV9 and TRBJ2-2; D is unresolved. V was cut by 4 bases and J by 4 bases, with 8 bases left in between. CDR1 is SGDLS, CDR2 YYNGEE, per germline. The CDR3 runs to 13 residues. The CDR3 here is CASSPRGTGELFF. DNA for the CDR3: TGTGCCAGCAGCCCCCGAGGCACCGGGGAGCTGTTTTTT.

This chain joins TRBV7-2 and TRBJ1-4; tentative D call: TRBD1 (5 bases). V was pared by 1 base and J by 8 bases, with 17 bases between. The CDR3 is 16 amino acids. Germline CDR1 reads SGHTA; CDR2 reads FQGNSA. CDR3 coding DNA: TGTGCCAGCAGCTTAGGAACGTTCAAGGAGGGGGAAAAACTGTTTTTT. It specifies CASSLGTFKEGEKLFF.

The chain couples TRBV15 to TRBJ1-2; D uncertain. V was trimmed by 4 bases and J by 4 bases, leaving 19 bases between them. CDR1 LNHNV and CDR2 YYDKDF come from the germline V gene (reference sequence). The CDR3 extends over 16 amino acids. The CDR3 reads CATSKWTPGLVYGYTF. CDR3 sequence (DNA): TGTGCCACCAGCAAGTGGACCCCTGGGCTCGTCTATGGCTACACCTTC.

In its sample, this clonotype was seen a few times. The V call is TRBV10-3, the J call TRBJ2-7, with 8 bases that match TRBD1. The CDR3 is 15 residues long. Germline lookup yields CDR1 ENHRY and CDR2 SYGVKD. V lost 3 bases to trimming and J lost 4 bases; unmatched junction nucleotides: 8. The CDR3 DNA follows: TGTGCCATCAGTGATGGGCCGGGACAGGCGTACGAGCAGTACTTC. Translation gives CAISDGPGQAYEQYF.

This chain uses TRBV7-8 with TRBJ2-2; unclear D gene. V was shortened by 2 bases and J by 7 bases, with 8 bases between the two germline ends. The germline CDR1 and CDR2 sequences are SGHVS and FQNEAQ. The CDR3 runs 13 residues. CDR3 sequence (DNA): TGTGCCAGCAGCTTATCGGCAGGCGGGGAGCTGTTTTTT. It codes for CASSLSAGGELFF.

With regard to this clonotype: Just one base apart from a much larger clone, this may be a read error. This chain uses TRBV5-6 with TRBJ1-1; D is unresolved. Germline CDR1 SGHDT, CDR2 YYEEEE. The ends were cut back, 7 bases at V and 0 bases at J, with 16 bases in the middle. CDR3 length: 15 residues. CDR3 sequence (DNA): TGTGCCAGCGGCCCTACCGAAGTCATGAACACTGAAGCTTTCTTT. As protein: CASGPTEVMNTEAFF. Looking up the rest from reference TRBV5-6 and TRBJ1-1 gives the full variable domain: DAGVTQSPTHLIKTRGQQVTLRCSPKSGHDTVSWYQQALGQGPQFIFQYYEEEERQRGNFPDRFSGHQFPNYSSELNVNALLLGDSALYLCASGPTEVMNTEAFFGQGTRLTVV.

This clonotype turned up a few times. The CDR3 bases are TGTGCCAGTAGTGTACAGGGTGGTACCTACGAGCAGTACTTC. It codes for CASSVQGGTYEQYF. This chain uses TRBV19 with TRBJ2-7; the D gene is possibly TRBD1 (6 bases). Germline values: CDR1 LNHDA, CDR2 SQIVND (reference sequence). V lost 5 bases to trimming and J lost 2 bases, with 13 bases between them. This CDR3 is 14 amino acids long.

The chain employs TRBV9 and TRBJ2-5; D unresolved. Deletions cut 6 bases from V and 2 bases from J, with 14 bases between. The CDR3 covers 14 residues. Germline V gene data show CDR1 as SGDLS and CDR2 as YYNGEE. CDR3: CASIPVQSQETQYF. Written as DNA, the CDR3 is TGTGCCAGCATCCCAGTCCAGTCACAAGAGACCCAGTACTTC.

The rearrangement joins TRBV25-1 to TRBJ2-7; TRBD1 matches at 7 bases. Germline V gene lookup returns CDR1 MGHDK and CDR2 SYGVNS. The trim removed 3 bases at V and 1 base at J, leaving 0 bases unmatched. CDR3 length equals 13 residues. The CDR3 loop is CASSDRGSYEQYF. The CDR3 nucleotides read TGTGCCAGCAGTGACAGGGGGTCCTACGAGCAGTACTTC.

The table lists this clonotype with a few counts. The chain recombines TRBV24-1 with TRBJ2-5, with 7 bases fitting TRBD2. CDR1 is KGHDR, CDR2 SFDVKD, per germline. Trimming removed 7 bases from V and 5 bases from J; junction bases left unmatched: 6. This CDR3 has 13 residues. The CDR3 DNA reads TGTGCCACCAGCGGACAAGCGGGGGAGACCCAGTACTTC. This codes for CATSGQAGETQYF.

The chain carries TRBV10-3 and TRBJ2-7; weak D call: TRBD2 (5 bases). The germline V gene has CDR1 ENHRY and CDR2 SYGVKD. The CDR3 is 13 residues long. Trimming stripped 0 bases from V and 7 bases from J, with 10 bases between. CDR3 bases: TGTGCCATCAGTGAGTCGCCTTCGGGAGAGCAGTACTTC. Its translation: CAISESPSGEQYF.

The V call is TRBV7-6, the J call TRBJ2-2; D may be TRBD2 (6 bases). Trimming took 5 bases from V and 4 from J, leaving 17 bases between them. The CDR3 is 16 residues long. Germline V lookup: CDR1 SGHVS, CDR2 FNYEAQ. The CDR3 coding sequence is TGTGCCAGCAGCACCGGAGGGGCTGACACCACCGGGGAGCTGTTTTTT. Protein product: CASSTGGADTTGELFF. Combining the CDR3 with reference TRBV7-6 and TRBJ2-2 gives the whole variable domain GAGVSQSPRYKVTKRGQDVALRCDPISGHVSLYWYRQALGQGPEFLTYFNYEAQQDKSGLPNDRFSAERPEGSISTLTIQRTEQRDSAMYRCASSTGGADTTGELFFGEGSRLTVL.

The chain carries TRBV12-3 or TRBV12-4 and TRBJ2-1; tentative D call: TRBD2 (7 bases). The CDR3 covers 14 residues. V was pared by 6 bases and J by 2 bases, with 11 bases between. CDR3 amino acids: CASSGGHAYNEQFF. The CDR3 coding sequence is TGTGCCAGCAGCGGGGGGCACGCCTACAATGAGCAGTTCTTC.

The chain has TRBV10-3 and TRBJ1-1; D is uncertain. V lost 11 bases and J 1 base, leaving 11 bases between the germline ends. From germline, CDR1 is ENHRY and CDR2 SYGVKD. The length of the CDR3 is 12 residues. The CDR3 loop reads CASPRPNTEAFF. The CDR3 coding sequence is TGTGCCTCACCCCGGCCGAACACTGAAGCTTTCTTT.

The chain links TRBV29-1 to TRBJ2-7; D call uncertain. CDR3 length: 10 amino acids. From germline, CDR1 is SQVTM and CDR2 ANQGSEA. V lost 7 bases and J 5 bases, leaving 9 bases between the germline ends. The CDR3 DNA follows: TGCAGCGCCGGCAGTGACGAGCAGTACTTC. Its protein product is CSAGSDEQYF.

The genes are TRBV5-6 and TRBJ2-1; D might be TRBD2 (5 bases). Trimming removed 4 bases at V and 8 bases at J, with 13 bases between. Germline CDR1 and CDR2: SGHDT and YYEEEE. There are 13 residues in the CDR3. The CDR3 DNA is TGTGCCAGCAGCCCGTCGGACTGGGATGAGCAGTTCTTC. It specifies CASSPSDWDEQFF.

This clonotype is a singleton in its sample. As the CDR3 is not closed by the conserved phenylalanine or tryptophan, this likely results from a read error. The chain carries TRBV19 and TRBJ2-1; D unclear. V was pared by 4 bases and J by 3 bases, with 13 bases between. The CDR3 has 15 amino acids. Germline loops: CDR1 LNHDA, CDR2 SQIVND (reference sequence). Here the CDR3 DNA reads TGTGCCAGTAGTAACCCCAACTTGAACTACAATGAGCAGTTCCTC. Its protein is CASSNPNLNYNEQFL.

CDR3 sequence reads: CASSLAARFSGNTIYF. The CDR3, as DNA: TGTGCCAGCAGCTTAGCAGCACGATTCTCTGGAAACACCATATATTTT. J is TRBJ1-3 and V is TRBV7-8; D gene unclear. CDR1 SGHVS and CDR2 FQNEAQ come from the germline V gene. The CDR3 has 16 amino acids. The V gene lost 0 bases and the J gene lost 0 bases, with 9 bases spanning the gap.

The rearrangement links TRBV9 to TRBJ2-2; D may correspond to TRBD1 or TRBD2 (5 bases each). The V end was cut by 0 bases, the J end by 7 bases, with 16 bases between. Per the germline V gene, CDR1 is SGDLS and CDR2 is YYNGEE. This CDR3 spans 16 amino acids. The DNA for the CDR3 is TGTGCCAGCAGCGTAGAATTGTCCGGGACGGTCGGGGAGCTGTTTTTT. Encoded protein: CASSVELSGTVGELFF.

This clonotype was observed once. The J gene is TRBJ2-2, the V gene TRBV19, with 13 bases matching TRBD2. The CDR3 has 16 amino acids. Trimming at V came to 4 bases and at J to 5 bases, leaving 4 bases not matched to a gene. The germline CDR1 and CDR2 sequences are LNHDA and SQIVND (reference sequence). Here the CDR3 reads CASSTRTSGGTGELFF. The CDR3 coding sequence is TGTGCCAGTAGTACCAGGACTAGCGGGGGTACCGGGGAGCTGTTTTTT.

This clonotype was observed once. The V and J genes are TRBV7-9 and TRBJ1-2; D uncertain. The CDR3 is made up of 13 amino acids. In germline, CDR1 is SEHNR, CDR2 FQNEAQ (reference sequence). V lost 5 bases and J 6 bases, leaving 13 bases between the germline ends. The CDR3 sequence is CASSPSGNHGYTF. CDR3 nucleotide sequence: TGTGCCAGCAGCCCGTCCGGGAATCATGGCTACACCTTC.

The chain has TRBV5-4 and TRBJ2-5; TRBD2 aligns across 8 bases. Germline CDR1 and CDR2: SGHNT and YYREEE (reference sequence). CDR3 length: 16 residues. V lost 4 bases and J lost 1; bases outside the gene matches: 9. In nucleotides, the CDR3 is TGTGCCAGCAGCGGCGGGCTAGCGGGCCCCCAAGAGACCCAGTACTTC. It encodes CASSGGLAGPQETQYF.

The chain joins TRBV6-5 to TRBJ2-1, with no clear D. The V end was cut by 8 bases, the J end by 7 bases, with 9 bases between. The germline V gene encodes CDR1 MNHEY and CDR2 SVGAGI. CDR3 size: 11 residues. CDR3 sequence: CASEGRNEQFF. CDR3 nucleotide sequence: TGTGCCAGCGAAGGAAGAAATGAGCAGTTCTTC.

At least ten counts were recorded for this clonotype. The J gene is TRBJ2-7, the V gene TRBV13; D tentatively reads TRBD1 or TRBD2 (5 bases each). Germline V gene sequence: CDR1 PRHDT, CDR2 FYEKMQ (reference sequence). V gave up 4 bases and J gave up 0 bases, with 10 bases separating them. The CDR3 is 14 residues long. The CDR3 protein is CASSWGRNSYEQYF. The CDR3 DNA sequence: TGTGCCAGCAGCTGGGGACGGAACTCCTACGAGCAGTACTTC.

The J gene is TRBJ1-2, the V gene TRBV29-1; unclear D gene. V lost 6 bases and J lost 0, with 8 bases in between. Germline assignment: CDR1 SQVTM and CDR2 ANQGSEA. This CDR3 is 12 amino acids long. CDR3 amino acids: CSVYSSNYGYTF. CDR3 DNA: TGCAGCGTGTACAGTTCTAACTATGGCTACACCTTC.